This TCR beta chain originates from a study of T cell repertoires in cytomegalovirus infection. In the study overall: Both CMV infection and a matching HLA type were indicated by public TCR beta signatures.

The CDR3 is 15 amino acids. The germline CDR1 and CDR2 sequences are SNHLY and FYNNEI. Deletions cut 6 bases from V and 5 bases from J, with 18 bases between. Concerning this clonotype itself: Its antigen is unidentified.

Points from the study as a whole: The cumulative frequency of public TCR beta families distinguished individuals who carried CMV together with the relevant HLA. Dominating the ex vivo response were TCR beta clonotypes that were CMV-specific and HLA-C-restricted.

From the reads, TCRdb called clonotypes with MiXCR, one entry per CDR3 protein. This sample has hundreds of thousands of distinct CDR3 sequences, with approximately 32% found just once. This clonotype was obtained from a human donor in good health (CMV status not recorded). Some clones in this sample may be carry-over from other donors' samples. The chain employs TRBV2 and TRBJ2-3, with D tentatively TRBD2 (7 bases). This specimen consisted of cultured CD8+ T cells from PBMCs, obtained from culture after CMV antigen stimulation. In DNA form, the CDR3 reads TGTGCCAGCAGGGGGGGGGGCAGGGTAGGAGATACGCAGTATTTT. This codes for CASRGGGRVGDTQYF.